The 7 T cell receptor beta chains below were found in one sample sequenced in a study of control samples from healthy donors and cancer patients. Profiling relied on immunoSEQ multiplex PCR, and the TCRdb table lists in-frame clones only, not all of them. The table has about 120,000 clones, roughly 89% seen once; the top ten hold around 5.8%. Sequenced: blood. All receptors derive from a man younger than 35 in good health.

This clone was seen more than once but under ten times. The chain combines TRBV19 with TRBJ1-1, with no clear D. V dropped 3 bases and J dropped 0 bases, with 17 bases sitting between them. Germline CDR1 LNHDA, CDR2 SQIVND (reference sequence). There are 17 residues in the CDR3. DNA for the CDR3: TGTGCCAGTAGTATGGCGCCTGCTTCTTTTATGAACACTGAAGCTTTCTTT. Translating gives CASSMAPASFMNTEAFF. Looking up the rest from reference TRBV19 and TRBJ1-1 gives the full variable domain: DGGITQSPKYLFRKEGQNVTLSCEQNLNHDAMYWYRQDPGQGLRLIYYSQIVNDFQKGDIAEGYSVSREKKESFPLTVTSAQKNPTAFYLCASSMAPASFMNTEAFFGQGTRLTVV.

The gene calls are TRBV4-2 and TRBJ1-5; possibly TRBD1 for D (5 bases). From germline, CDR1 is LGHNA and CDR2 YNFKEQ. The CDR3 runs to 15 residues. V was pared by 1 base and J by 3 bases, with 10 bases between. The CDR3 reads CASSQGGRNNQPQHF. The CDR3 nucleotides are TGTGCCAGCAGCCAAGGGGGGAGGAACAATCAGCCCCAGCATTTT.

V gene TRBV19 combines with J gene TRBJ1-1, with D possibly TRBD1 on 5 matching bases. CDR3 length: 15 amino acids. Trimming took 6 bases from V and 7 from J, leaving 21 bases between them. Germline V gives CDR1 LNHDA, CDR2 SQIVND (reference sequence). The CDR3 nucleotides are TGTGCCAGTAGACGGTTCGTACAGGATAGGTATGAAGCTTTCTTT. Translation: CASRRFVQDRYEAFF.

The CDR3, as DNA: TGTGCCAGCACCGACAGGGGCCCCTATGGCTACACCTTC. This gives the protein CASTDRGPYGYTF. The rearrangement links TRBV6-5 to TRBJ1-2, with 8 bases fitting TRBD1. V lost 7 bases and J lost 4; bases outside the gene matches: 5. Germline V gene sequence: CDR1 MNHEY, CDR2 SVGAGI. The length of the CDR3 is 13 residues.

The chain has TRBV6-5 and TRBJ1-2; D is unclear. Germline lookup yields CDR1 MNHEY and CDR2 SVGAGI. The CDR3 sequence is 14 residues long. V was trimmed by 6 bases and J by 0 bases, leaving 11 bases between them. The CDR3 bases are TGTGCCAGCAGACGATCTCTCACTAACTATGGCTACACCTTC. Its translation is CASRRSLTNYGYTF.

J is TRBJ2-3 and V is TRBV6-2 or TRBV6-3; 11 nucleotides match TRBD2. CDR3 length: 17 residues. CDR1 MNHEY and CDR2 SVGEGT come from the germline V gene. V lost 2 bases, J lost 2 bases, and 6 bases stayed unmatched. The CDR3 sequence is CASSYVLTSGNTDTQYF. For the CDR3, the DNA is TGTGCCAGCAGTTACGTCTTGACTAGCGGGAACACAGATACGCAGTATTTT.

The gene calls are TRBV5-6 and TRBJ2-1; possible D gene TRBD1, 5 bases. Trimming left V 0 bases short and J 4 bases short, with 8 bases between. This CDR3 contains 14 residues. Per germline, CDR1 SGHDT and CDR2 YYEEEE. For the CDR3, the DNA is TGTGCCAGCAGCTTGGAACAGGAATACAATGAGCAGTTCTTC. It specifies CASSLEQEYNEQFF.